This T cell receptor (beta chain) was identified during a study of blood T cells in healthy people across ages (dated by TCRdb to 2013 to 2016). Regarding the study in general: Template switching captured roughly one uniquely barcoded TCR beta cDNA molecule per two T cells in model experiments. The study measured age-related changes in TCR beta repertoire diversity using deep sequencing normalized with unique cDNA molecular identifiers. Four age groups were formed from the donors: young (average roughly 16 years), middle-aged (less than 40), aged (more than 55) and long-lived (more than 75). To avoid experimental bias, donors of different ages were randomly spread across the sequencing lanes. The study analyzed two additional independent replicas of 1 million unique cDNA reads from the same blood draw for two donors, one aged 18 to 29 and one aged 80 or older.

Paper-wide results and their limitations: Compared with the aged group, the long-lived group had more naive CD4+ T cells, fewer expanded clones and increased TCR diversity, a pattern suggesting age selection. Estimates of total diversity based on one million sequenced T cells were considered lower bounds and underestimates. Donor CMV infection status was unknown, potentially confounding age-related changes in expanded clonotypes. Bulk unsorted PBMC profiling prevented conclusive comparison of naive and antigen-experienced compartments. There was a strong correlation between observed TCR beta diversity and the percentage of naive T cells measured by flow cytometry. Observed TCR beta diversity per million T cells fell roughly linearly with age, and a significant reduction was already apparent by age around 36.

This clonotype was seen more than once but under ten times. Its specific antigen is unknown. The sample holds no much larger clone one base away, and base qualities are not on file. The approximately 40 donors, aged about 6 to 95 years, were systemically healthy Caucasian individuals from Russia. Each donor gave 9 to 10 milliliters of peripheral blood, collected into EDTA-treated Vacutainer tubes. Ficoll-Paque density-gradient centrifugation was used to isolate PBMCs, with at least 7 million obtained per sample. Total RNA was extracted from PBMCs with Trizol reagent, with at least 5.5 micrograms obtained per sample. For every donor, an aliquot of PBMCs went through flow cytometry to measure the percentages of naive CD45RAhigh/CD27high T cells. Library construction relied on 5' RACE. TCRdb shows the sequencer as Illumina HiSeq 2500. A second PCR of roughly 7 to 11 cycles was run with a J-beta primer mix and a sample-barcoded 5' primer. A unique molecular identifier was introduced onto each TCR beta cDNA molecule by a template-switch 5' adaptor carrying 12 random nucleotides. At least 2.5 million CDR3-containing paired-end reads were obtained from each sample. First-strand cDNA synthesis was performed from all RNA using the Mint cDNA synthesis kit, with priming by a TRBC-specific oligonucleotide. Following uracil-DNA glycosylase treatment, all cDNA underwent a first 18-cycle PCR with the universal primers M1SS and BC2_uni_R. Turning to the authors' computational methods: For normalization, 1 million high-quality reads, each with a distinct molecular identifier, were randomly selected from each sample. Reads sharing molecular identifiers were discarded rather than binned into consensus sequences. MiTCR, set to a Q25 quality threshold and the strictest error-elimination algorithm, was used for CDR3 identification, clonotype clustering and error correction. A nonparametric unseen species model with Euler transformation was used to estimate a lower bound on total TCR beta diversity. TCRdb reran the public reads through fastp at Q25 and MiXCR, keeping productive beta chains. Each entry merges the rows of one CDR3 protein and shows their most common DNA and genes. The V and J calls were not made by the authors but by TCRdb's processing. The sample profile shows some 1,500,000 distinct CDR3 sequences; less than 45% of them were found once. The top ten clones comprise more than 4% of the sample.

Sequencing input: blood. The receptor's source is a woman aged 18-29 years in good health.

The DNA is as follows: TGTGCCAGCAGTACGCCTACGGGGGTAGTCGCGTCCACAGATACGCAGTATTTT. This translates into CASSTPTGVVASTDTQYF. The V and J segments used are TRBV27 and TRBJ2-3, with a weak D call of TRBD2 (6 bases match). Trimming takes 5 bases from V and 2 bases from J, and the germline ends sit 23 bases apart. From its cysteine to its phenylalanine, the CDR3 spans 18 amino acids. Kept here is only the CDR3 DNA, which spans 54 bases and is read in frame from base 1. CDR1 MNHEY and CDR2 SMNVEV are derived from the germline V gene (reference sequence).